The entry below describes one T cell receptor (beta chain). The V gene's germline CDR1 is LNHDA and CDR2 SQIVND (reference sequence). The V and J ends lost 6 bases and 0 bases, in that order; junction bases with no gene match: 3. The CDR3 covers 15 residues. These data originate in a study of T cell changes during pregnancy in multiple sclerosis. Libraries were prepared by immunoSEQ multiplex PCR; TCRdb keeps only in-frame clonotypes and omits some of them. The repertoire holds tens of thousands of clones, 75% to 95% seen once, with approximately 5% in the top ten. The genes are TRBV19 and TRBJ2-1; TRBD2 agrees at 9 bases. The sample here was CD8+ T cells from peripheral blood mononuclear cells, taken before pregnancy. The sequence derives from a female donor with multiple sclerosis, enrolled in a pregnancy study. CDR3 DNA sequence: TGTGCCAGTAGCCCAGCGGGGGGCTCCTACAATGAGCAGTTCTTC. Its translation: CASSPAGGSYNEQFF.